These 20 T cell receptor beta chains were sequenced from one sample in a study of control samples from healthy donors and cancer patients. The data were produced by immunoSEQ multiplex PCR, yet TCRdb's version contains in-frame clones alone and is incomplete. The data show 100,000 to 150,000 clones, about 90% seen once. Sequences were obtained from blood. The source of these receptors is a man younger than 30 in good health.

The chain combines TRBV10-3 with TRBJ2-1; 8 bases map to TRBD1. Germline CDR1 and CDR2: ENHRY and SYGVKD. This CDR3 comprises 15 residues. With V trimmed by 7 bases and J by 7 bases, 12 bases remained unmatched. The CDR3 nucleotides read TGTGCCATCAATAAAGACGGACAGGGCTCAAATGAGCAGTTCTTC. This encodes CAINKDGQGSNEQFF.

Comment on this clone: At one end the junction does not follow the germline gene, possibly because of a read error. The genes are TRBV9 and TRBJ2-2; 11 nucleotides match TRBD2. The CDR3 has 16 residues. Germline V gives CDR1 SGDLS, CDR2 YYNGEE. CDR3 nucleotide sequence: TGTGCCAGCAGGGTAGCGGGAGGGCCCGACACCGGGGAGCTGTTTTTT. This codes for CASRVAGGPDTGELFF.

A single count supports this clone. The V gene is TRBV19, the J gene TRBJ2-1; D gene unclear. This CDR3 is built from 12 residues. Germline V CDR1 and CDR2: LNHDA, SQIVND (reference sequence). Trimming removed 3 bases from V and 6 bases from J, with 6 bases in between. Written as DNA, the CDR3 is TGTGCCAGTAGTATTGGTGTCAATGAGCAGTTCTTC. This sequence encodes CASSIGVNEQFF.

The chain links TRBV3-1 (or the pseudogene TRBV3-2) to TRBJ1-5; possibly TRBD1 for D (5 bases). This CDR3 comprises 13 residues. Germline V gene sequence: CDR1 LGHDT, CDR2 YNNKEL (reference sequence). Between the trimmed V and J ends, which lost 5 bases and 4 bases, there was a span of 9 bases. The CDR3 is CASSDGGNQPQHF. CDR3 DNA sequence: TGTGCCAGCAGCGACGGGGGTAATCAGCCCCAGCATTTT.

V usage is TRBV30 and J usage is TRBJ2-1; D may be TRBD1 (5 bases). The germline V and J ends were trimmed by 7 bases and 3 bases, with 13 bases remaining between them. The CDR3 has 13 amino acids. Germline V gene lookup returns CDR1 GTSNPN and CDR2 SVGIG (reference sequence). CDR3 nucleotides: TGTGCCTCCCGACAGAACTACTACAATGAGCAGTTCTTC. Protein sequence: CASRQNYYNEQFF.

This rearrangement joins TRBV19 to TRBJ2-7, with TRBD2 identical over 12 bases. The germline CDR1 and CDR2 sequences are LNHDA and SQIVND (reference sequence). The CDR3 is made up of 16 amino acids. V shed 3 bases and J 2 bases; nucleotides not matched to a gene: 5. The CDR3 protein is CASSIGTSGYPYEQYF. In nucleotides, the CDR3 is TGTGCCAGTAGTATCGGGACTAGCGGGTACCCCTACGAGCAGTACTTC. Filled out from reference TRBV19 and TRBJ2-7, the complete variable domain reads DGGITQSPKYLFRKEGQNVTLSCEQNLNHDAMYWYRQDPGQGLRLIYYSQIVNDFQKGDIAEGYSVSREKKESFPLTVTSAQKNPTAFYLCASSIGTSGYPYEQYFGPGTRLTVT.

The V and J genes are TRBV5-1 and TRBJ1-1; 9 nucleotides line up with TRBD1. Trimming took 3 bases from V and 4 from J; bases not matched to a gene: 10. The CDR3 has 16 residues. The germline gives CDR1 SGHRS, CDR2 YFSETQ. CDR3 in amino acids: CASSSGQGIWGTEAFF. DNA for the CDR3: TGCGCCAGCAGCTCCGGACAGGGGATATGGGGCACTGAAGCTTTCTTT.

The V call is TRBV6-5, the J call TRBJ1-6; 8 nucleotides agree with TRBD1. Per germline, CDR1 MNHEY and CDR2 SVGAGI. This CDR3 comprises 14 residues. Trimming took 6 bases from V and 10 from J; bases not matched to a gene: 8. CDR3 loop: CASSNTGGRSPLHF. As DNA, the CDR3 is TGTGCCAGCAGCAATACAGGGGGTCGGTCACCCCTCCACTTT.

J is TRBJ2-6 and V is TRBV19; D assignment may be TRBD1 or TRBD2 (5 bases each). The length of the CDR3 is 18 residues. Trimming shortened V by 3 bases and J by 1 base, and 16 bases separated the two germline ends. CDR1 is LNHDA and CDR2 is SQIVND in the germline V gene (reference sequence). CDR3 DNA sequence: TGTGCCAGTAGTATGTTGGGGGACGGACCATCTGGGGCCAACGTCCTGACTTTC. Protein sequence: CASSMLGDGPSGANVLTF.

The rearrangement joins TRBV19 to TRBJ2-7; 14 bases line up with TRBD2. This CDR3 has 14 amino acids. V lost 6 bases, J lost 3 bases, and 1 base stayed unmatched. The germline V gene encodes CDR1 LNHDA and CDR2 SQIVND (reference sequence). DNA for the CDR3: TGTGCCAGTAGCGGACTAGCGGGAGGCTACGAGCAGTACTTC. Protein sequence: CASSGLAGGYEQYF.

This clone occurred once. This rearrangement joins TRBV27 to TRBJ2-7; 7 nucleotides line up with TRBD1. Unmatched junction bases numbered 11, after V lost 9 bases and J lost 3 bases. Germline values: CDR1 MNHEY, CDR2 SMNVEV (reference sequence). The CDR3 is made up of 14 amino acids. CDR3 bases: TGTGCCAGTTCCACGGGACAGCTAAACTACGAGCAGTACTTC. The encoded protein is CASSTGQLNYEQYF.

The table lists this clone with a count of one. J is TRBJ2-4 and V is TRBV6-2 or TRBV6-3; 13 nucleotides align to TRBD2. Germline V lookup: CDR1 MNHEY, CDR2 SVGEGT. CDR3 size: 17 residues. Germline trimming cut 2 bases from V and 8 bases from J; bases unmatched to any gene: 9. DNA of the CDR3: TGTGCCAGCAGTTACAAACTAGCGGGAGGGACGGGGTACATTCAGTACTTC. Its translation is CASSYKLAGGTGYIQYF.

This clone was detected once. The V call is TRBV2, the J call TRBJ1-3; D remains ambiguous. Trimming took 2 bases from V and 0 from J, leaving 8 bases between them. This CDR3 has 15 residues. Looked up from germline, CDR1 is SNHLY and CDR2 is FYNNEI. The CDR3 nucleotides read TGTGCCAGCAGTGAACAAAATTTCTCTGGAAACACCATATATTTT. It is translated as CASSEQNFSGNTIYF.

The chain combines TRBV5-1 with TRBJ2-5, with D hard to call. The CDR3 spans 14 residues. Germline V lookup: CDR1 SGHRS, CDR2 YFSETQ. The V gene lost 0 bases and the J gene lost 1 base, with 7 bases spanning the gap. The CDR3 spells CASSLVVGQETQYF. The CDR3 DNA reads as TGCGCCAGCAGCTTGGTCGTCGGCCAAGAGACCCAGTACTTC.

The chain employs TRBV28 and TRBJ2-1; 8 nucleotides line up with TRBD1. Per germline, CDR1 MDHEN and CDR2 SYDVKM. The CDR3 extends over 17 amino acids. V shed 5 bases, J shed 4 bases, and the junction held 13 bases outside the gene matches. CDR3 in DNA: TGTGCCAGCAGTCCGAGGACAGGGTCAGGCATTTACAATGAGCAGTTCTTC. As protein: CASSPRTGSGIYNEQFF.

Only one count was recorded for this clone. The CDR3 DNA is TGCAGTGCTAAGGGGGGATCACCCCTCCACTTT. Amino acids: CSAKGGSPLHF. The chain recombines TRBV20-1 with TRBJ1-6; D is perhaps TRBD1 (6 bases). This CDR3 region has 11 residues. Germline V gives CDR1 DFQATT, CDR2 SNEGSKA (reference sequence). The V end was cut by 4 bases, the J end by 10 bases, with 8 bases between.

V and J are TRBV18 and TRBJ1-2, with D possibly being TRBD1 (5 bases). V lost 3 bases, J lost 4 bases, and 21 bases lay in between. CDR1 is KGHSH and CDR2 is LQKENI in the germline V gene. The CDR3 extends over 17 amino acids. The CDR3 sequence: CASSPNGAQPGSYGYTF. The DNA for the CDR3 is TGTGCCAGCTCACCCAACGGGGCTCAACCTGGTAGCTATGGCTACACCTTC. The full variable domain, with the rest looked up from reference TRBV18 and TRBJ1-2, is NAGVMQNPRHLVRRRGQEARLRCSPMKGHSHVYWYRQLPEEGLKFMVYLQKENIIDESGMPKERFSAEFPKEGPSILRIQQVVRGDSAAYFCASSPNGAQPGSYGYTFGSGTRLTVV.

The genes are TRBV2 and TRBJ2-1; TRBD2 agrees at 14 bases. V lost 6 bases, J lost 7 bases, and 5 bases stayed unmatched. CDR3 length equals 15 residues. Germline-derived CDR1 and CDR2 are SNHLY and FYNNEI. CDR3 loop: CASRGTSGSTNEQFF. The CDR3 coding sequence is TGTGCCAGCAGGGGGACTAGCGGGAGTACAAATGAGCAGTTCTTC.

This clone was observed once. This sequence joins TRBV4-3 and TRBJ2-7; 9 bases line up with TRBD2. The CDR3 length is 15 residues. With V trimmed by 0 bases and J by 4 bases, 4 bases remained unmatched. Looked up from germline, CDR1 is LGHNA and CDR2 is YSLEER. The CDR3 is CASSQDSSGRYEQYF. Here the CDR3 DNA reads TGCGCCAGCAGCCAAGACTCGAGCGGGAGGTACGAGCAGTACTTC.

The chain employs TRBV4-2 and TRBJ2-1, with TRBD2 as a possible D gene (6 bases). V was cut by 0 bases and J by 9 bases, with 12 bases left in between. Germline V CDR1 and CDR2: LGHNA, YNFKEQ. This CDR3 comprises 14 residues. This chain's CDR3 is CASSQDSGAAEQFF. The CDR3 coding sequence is TGTGCCAGCAGCCAAGATTCGGGAGCGGCTGAGCAGTTCTTC.